Below, 24 T cell receptor beta chains from the same sample are listed, as sequenced in a study of metastatic and nonmetastatic thyroid tumors. All patients were treatment-naive before thyroid surgery. With MiXCR, TCRdb called clones anew from the PCR reads. This table has some 33,000 clones, approximately 11% appearing once. Material: blood. The receptor set was obtained from a female donor with papillary thyroid cancer or a benign thyroid nodule (not recorded which). Some clones in this sample may be carry-over from other donors' samples.

In this sample, this clone turned up many times. This chain links TRBV20-1 with TRBJ2-1; no reliable D call. Germline V CDR1 and CDR2: DFQATT, SNEGSKA (reference sequence). V shed 0 bases and J shed 5 bases, with 17 bases lying between them. CDR3 size: 16 residues. CDR3 DNA: TGCAGTGCTAGAGATCCCTCCGGGTCCCGCCACAATGAGCAGTTCTTC. Encoded protein: CSARDPSGSRHNEQFF.

This clone was counted ten times or more. The rearrangement joins TRBV3-1 to TRBJ2-5, with D uncertain. This CDR3 is built from 11 residues. CDR1 and CDR2 from the germline V gene are LGHDT and YNNKEL (reference sequence). Trimming pared 1 base from V and 4 bases from J, leaving 1 base between. As DNA, the CDR3 is TGTGCCAGCAGCCAAGGAGAGACCCAGTACTTC. It translates to CASSQGETQYF.

There are many counts of this clone. The chain employs TRBV6-4 and TRBJ2-1; either TRBD1 or TRBD2 may supply D (5 bases each). This CDR3 region has 14 residues. V was cut by 0 bases and J by 3 bases, with 6 bases left in between. CDR1 MRHNA and CDR2 SNTAGT come from the germline V gene. CDR3 coding DNA: TGTGCCAGCAGTGACTCGGGGGACTACAATGAGCAGTTCTTC. This encodes CASSDSGDYNEQFF.

This clone was recorded many times. This chain uses TRBV9 with TRBJ1-4; D gene unclear. There are 15 residues in the CDR3. The germline V and J ends were trimmed by 4 bases and 14 bases, with 24 bases remaining between them. Per the germline V gene, CDR1 is SGDLS and CDR2 is YYNGEE. CDR3 in DNA: TGTGCCAGCAGCCCCCAACCCCACAGTAGTCAATTTCTGTTTTTT. Protein: CASSPQPHSSQFLFF.

This clone occurred a few times. The chain combines TRBV29-1 with TRBJ1-2, with 8 nucleotides matching TRBD1. The CDR3 contains 14 residues. CDR1 and CDR2 (germline): SQVTM, ANQGSEA. V lost 4 bases to trimming and J lost 4 bases; unmatched junction nucleotides: 8. The CDR3 region is CSVGAGGPGYGYTF. Written as DNA, the CDR3 is TGCAGCGTTGGGGCAGGGGGCCCCGGCTATGGCTACACCTTC.

This sequence joins TRBV20-1 and TRBJ2-1; no clear D gene. Per germline, CDR1 DFQATT and CDR2 SNEGSKA (reference sequence). V was clipped by 2 bases and J by 0 bases, with 11 bases between them. CDR3 size: 15 residues. The CDR3 spells CSARSGLSSYNEQFF. CDR3 DNA: TGCAGTGCTAGATCTGGATTGAGCTCCTACAATGAGCAGTTCTTC.

Points on this clone: At one boundary the junction diverges from the germline segment, which might be a read error. The chain uses TRBV5-1 and TRBJ1-1; D remains ambiguous. CDR3 size: 14 residues. Germline CDR1 SGHRS, CDR2 YFSETQ. DNA for the CDR3: TGCGCCAGCAGCTTGGGCGCGATGGGCACTAAAGCTTTCTTT. Translating gives CASSLGAMGTKAFF.

This clone has ten or more counts. Possible read error: a much larger clone is one base away. The chain carries TRBV6-2 or TRBV6-3 and TRBJ1-2, with D perhaps matching TRBD1 (5 bases). CDR1 is MNHEY and CDR2 is SVGEGT in the germline V gene. The V end lost 10 bases, the J end lost 3 bases, and 18 bases lay between the germline ends. This CDR3 contains 14 residues. CDR3 sequence reads: CATLGQRYDYGYTF. In DNA, the CDR3 is TGTGCCACCCTGGGGCAGCGCTATGACTATGGCTACACCTTC.

This clone occurred a few times. The chain is built from TRBV25-1 and TRBJ1-2, with D possibly TRBD1 on 5 matching bases. The V and J ends lost 3 bases and 3 bases respectively, with 11 bases between them. CDR1 is MGHDK, CDR2 SYGVNS, per germline. This CDR3 contains 14 residues. CDR3 protein: CASSDPGTDYGYTF. Here the CDR3 DNA reads TGTGCCAGCAGTGATCCCGGGACGGACTATGGCTACACCTTC.

For this clone: A clone one base away is much larger, so this may be a read error. The chain couples TRBV9 to TRBJ2-7; possible D gene TRBD2, 6 bases. This CDR3 spans 14 amino acids. Germline CDR1 reads SGDLS; CDR2 reads YYNGEE. V was clipped by 7 bases and J by 4 bases, with 18 bases between them. The CDR3 DNA follows: TGTGCCAGCGCCCCTGGAGTTGGAGGGTACGAGCAGTACTTC. It codes for CASAPGVGGYEQYF.

This clone showed up many times. V gene TRBV19 combines with J gene TRBJ2-3, with 9 bases matching TRBD1. The ends lost 2 bases at V and 6 bases at J; junction bases unmatched: 3. Looked up from germline, CDR1 is LNHDA and CDR2 is SQIVND (reference sequence). The CDR3 loop spans 14 amino acids. CDR3 DNA: TGTGCCAGTAGTATACCGGGACAGGGTGATACGCAGTATTTT. Protein product: CASSIPGQGDTQYF. Looking up the rest from reference TRBV19 and TRBJ2-3 gives the full variable domain: DGGITQSPKYLFRKEGQNVTLSCEQNLNHDAMYWYRQDPGQGLRLIYYSQIVNDFQKGDIAEGYSVSREKKESFPLTVTSAQKNPTAFYLCASSIPGQGDTQYFGPGTRLTVL.

This clone appeared many times. A read error may be the cause here, since a much bigger clone is one base away. The chain links TRBV19 to TRBJ1-1, with 9 bases that match TRBD1. Germline V gene data show CDR1 as LNHDA and CDR2 as SQIVND (reference sequence). CDR3 length equals 13 residues. The CDR3 DNA reads TGTGCCAGTAGGGGACAGGGAAACACTGAAGTTTTCTTT. It codes for CASRGQGNTEVFF.

This clone was seen repeatedly, ten times or more. The chain uses TRBV2 and TRBJ2-7; 12 bases match TRBD2. After removal of 6 bases from V and 4 bases from J, the junction contained 7 bases not matched to a gene. CDR1 and CDR2 (germline): SNHLY, FYNNEI. The CDR3 totals 15 residues. The CDR3 region is CASSGLAGIKYEQYF. The CDR3 nucleotides are TGTGCCAGCAGCGGACTAGCGGGAATCAAGTACGAGCAGTACTTC.

This clone was seen ten or more times. The chain is built from TRBV5-1 and TRBJ2-3; no firm D call. CDR1 SGHRS and CDR2 YFSETQ come from the germline V gene. The CDR3 covers 13 residues. The ends were cut back, 2 bases at V and 2 bases at J, with 6 bases in the middle. The CDR3: CASSFSSTDTQYF. The DNA for the CDR3 is TGCGCCAGCAGCTTTAGTTCCACAGATACGCAGTATTTT.

This clone was seen ten or more times. V usage is TRBV30 and J usage is TRBJ2-1, with D perhaps TRBD1 (6 bases). V lost 4 bases and J 1 base, leaving 14 bases between the germline ends. The CDR3 is made up of 15 amino acids. The V gene's germline CDR1 is GTSNPN and CDR2 SVGIG (reference sequence). CDR3 amino acids: CAWTNTGISYNEQFF. The CDR3 bases are TGTGCCTGGACCAACACAGGGATATCCTACAATGAGCAGTTCTTC.

The rearrangement uses TRBV5-1 and TRBJ2-7, with 7 nucleotides matching TRBD1. The germline gives CDR1 SGHRS, CDR2 YFSETQ. J gave up 1 base and V 1 base, and 5 bases lay outside the gene matches. The CDR3 extends over 15 amino acids. As DNA, the CDR3 is TGCGCCAGCAGCTTGCTCGCAGGGGGTTCCTACGAGCAGTACTTC. Amino acids: CASSLLAGGSYEQYF.

This clone has ten or more counts. This may be a read error, as it is one base from a much larger clone. The chain carries TRBV19 and TRBJ1-1, with 7 nucleotides matching TRBD1. The CDR3 sequence is 12 residues long. Germline CDR1 reads LNHDA; CDR2 reads SQIVND (reference sequence). The CDR3 DNA reads as TGTGTCAGTAGTATAAACAGGGGCGAGGCTTTCTTT. Amino acids: CVSSINRGEAFF. Full variable domain (remainder filled in from reference TRBV19 and TRBJ1-1): DGGITQSPKYLFRKEGQNVTLSCEQNLNHDAMYWYRQDPGQGLRLIYYSQIVNDFQKGDIAEGYSVSREKKESFPLTVTSAQKNPTAFYLCVSSINRGEAFFGQGTRLTVV.

Many counts were recorded for this clone. The rearrangement links TRBV7-9 to TRBJ2-7; 11 positions agree with TRBD2. Germline lookup yields CDR1 SEHNR and CDR2 FQNEAQ (reference sequence). V was clipped by 5 bases and J by 2 bases; unmatched bases: 2. This CDR3 contains 14 residues. The CDR3 DNA is TGTGCCAGCAGCCTTAGCGGGAGGGCCTACGAGCAGTACTTC. Translating it yields CASSLSGRAYEQYF.

V is TRBV2 and J is TRBJ2-7, with TRBD1 matching over 9 bases. The CDR3 runs 16 residues. CDR1 is SNHLY and CDR2 is FYNNEI in the germline V gene. Germline trimming cut 6 bases from V and 2 bases from J; bases unmatched to any gene: 11. CDR3 in amino acids: CASRTGTGRSPYEQYF. In DNA form, the CDR3 reads TGTGCCAGCAGGACCGGGACAGGGAGGTCGCCCTACGAGCAGTACTTC.

This clone was observed a handful of times. V gene TRBV6-1 combines with J gene TRBJ2-7, with 9 positions matching TRBD1. Germline CDR1 reads MNHNS; CDR2 reads SASEGT. This CDR3 has 16 amino acids. V lost 8 bases to trimming and J lost 3 bases; unmatched junction nucleotides: 14. CDR3 sequence: CASGRASGQGLYEQYF. In nucleotides, the CDR3 is TGTGCCAGCGGAAGGGCCTCGGGACAGGGCCTCTACGAGCAGTACTTC.

There are many counts of this clone. The chain carries TRBV7-6 and TRBJ1-1; 7 bases map to TRBD1. Germline V lookup: CDR1 SGHVS, CDR2 FNYEAQ. With 3 bases clipped from V and 1 base from J, the junction kept 5 bases outside the gene matches. The CDR3 runs to 15 residues. The CDR3 spells CASSFRQGENTEAFF. CDR3 nucleotide sequence: TGTGCCAGCAGCTTTCGACAGGGCGAGAACACTGAAGCTTTCTTT.

This clone appeared many times. The chain has TRBV20-1 and TRBJ2-1, with D hard to call. The CDR3 spans 13 residues. From germline, CDR1 is DFQATT and CDR2 SNEGSKA (reference sequence). The germline V and J ends were trimmed by 0 bases and 3 bases, with 6 bases remaining between them. This CDR3 reads CSARDWIYNEQFF. CDR3 DNA sequence: TGCAGTGCTAGAGATTGGATCTACAATGAGCAGTTCTTC.

At least ten counts were recorded for this clone. A much bigger clone sits one base away, suggesting this may be a read error. The same CDR3 arises from other DNA sequences in this sample as well. This CDR3 reads CASSLSGRSPDTQYF. As DNA, the CDR3 is TGCGCCAGCAGCTTGAGTGGGAGGAGTCCAGATACGCAGTATTTT. The gene calls are TRBV5-1 and TRBJ2-3; a weak D match, TRBD2 (6 bases). V dropped 1 base and J dropped 4 bases, with 13 bases sitting between them. The CDR3 runs to 15 residues. CDR1 and CDR2 from the germline V gene are SGHRS and YFSETQ.

This clone was counted a few times. The J gene is TRBJ1-2, the V gene TRBV6-1; D not resolved. The CDR3 is 12 amino acids. Trimming removed 7 bases from V and 5 bases from J, with 11 bases in between. Germline CDR1 MNHNS, CDR2 SASEGT. CDR3 amino acids: CASTYEAYGYTF. The DNA of the CDR3 is TGTGCCAGCACCTACGAAGCATATGGCTACACCTTC.